The TCR beta chain under discussion was sequenced for a study of control samples from healthy donors and cancer patients. Germline V CDR1 and CDR2: MGHDK, SYGVNS. The CDR3 totals 16 residues. The V gene lost 2 bases and the J gene lost 0 bases, with 11 bases spanning the gap. The data were produced by immunoSEQ multiplex PCR, yet TCRdb's version contains in-frame clones alone and is incomplete. The sample contains tens of thousands of clones, around 80% of which appear only once. This receptor was taken from a man in his fifties or sixties with head and neck cancer. The material sequenced was PBMCs. The J gene is TRBJ2-1, the V gene TRBV25-1; TRBD1 might be the D (5 bases). CDR3: CASSESPDSSYNEQFF. CDR3 sequence (DNA): TGTGCCAGCAGTGAAAGTCCAGACAGCTCCTACAATGAGCAGTTCTTC. The full variable domain, in which reference TRBV25-1 and TRBJ2-1 provide the parts outside the CDR3, is EADIYQTPRYLVIGTGKKITLECSQTMGHDKMYWYQQDPGMELHLIHYSYGVNSTEKGDLSSESTVSRIRTEHFPLTLESARPSHTSQYLCASSESPDSSYNEQFFGPGTRLTVL.